These T cell receptor beta chains were read from a single sample in a study of identical twins. TCRdb ran MiXCR on the 5' RACE reads and lists one entry per CDR3 protein. This repertoire shows under 300,000 distinct CDR3 sequences, roughly 8.7% found once; its top ten account for approximately 3%. These same records also appear under a second study, on yellow fever vaccine responses in identical twins.

The sequenced sample consisted of CD8+ T cells sorted from blood. The receptors stem from a woman younger than 30 in good health. CDR3s include the opening cysteine and the closing phenylalanine or tryptophan. D genes are given only for firm matches. Not every row has a clone size; where given, it reads once, few, many or a size class.

abundance: NA
v_gene: TRBV6-1
j_gene: TRBJ2-5
d_gene: NA
CDR3aa: CASSETRKQETQYF
CDR3nt: TGTGCCAGCAGTGAAACCAGAAAACAAGAGACCCAGTACTTC

abundance: NA
v_gene: TRBV9
j_gene: TRBJ2-3
d_gene: NA
CDR3aa: CASSEWDSTDTQYF
CDR3nt: TGTGCCAGCAGCGAATGGGACAGCACAGATACGCAGTATTTT

abundance: many
v_gene: TRBV6-2/TRBV6-3
j_gene: TRBJ2-1
d_gene: NA
CDR3aa: CASSFTEYNEQFF
CDR3nt: TGTGCCAGCAGTTTTACGGAGTACAATGAGCAGTTCTTC

abundance: few
v_gene: TRBV5-6
j_gene: TRBJ2-4
d_gene: NA
CDR3aa: CASSSMRNIQYF
CDR3nt: TGTGCCAGCAGTTCCATGAGGAACATTCAGTACTTC

abundance: NA
v_gene: TRBV4-1
j_gene: TRBJ2-3
d_gene: NA
CDR3aa: CASRPASLQDYTDTQYF
CDR3nt: TGCGCCAGCAGACCCGCAAGCCTTCAAGACTACACAGATACGCAGTATTTT

abundance: many
v_gene: TRBV7-8
j_gene: TRBJ1-1
d_gene: NA
CDR3aa: CASSLALGTNTEAFF
CDR3nt: TGTGCCAGCAGCTTAGCTTTGGGAACAAACACTGAAGCTTTCTTT

abundance: NA
v_gene: TRBV10-3
j_gene: TRBJ2-1
d_gene: NA
CDR3aa: CAISTMTVNEQFF
CDR3nt: TGTGCCATCAGTACGATGACTGTAAATGAGCAGTTCTTC

abundance: NA
v_gene: TRBV27
j_gene: TRBJ2-7
d_gene: NA
CDR3aa: CASSQYPPGITSYEQYF
CDR3nt: TGTGCCAGCAGTCAATACCCCCCCGGTATAACATCCTACGAGCAGTACTTC

abundance: few
v_gene: TRBV28
j_gene: TRBJ1-2
d_gene: NA
CDR3aa: CASSLIGGGYTF
CDR3nt: TGTGCCAGCAGTTTAATCGGGGGTGGCTACACCTTC

abundance: NA
v_gene: TRBV11-2
j_gene: TRBJ2-1
d_gene: TRBD2
CDR3aa: CASSLARGLAFEQFF
CDR3nt: TGTGCCAGCAGCTTGGCGAGGGGACTAGCTTTTGAGCAGTTCTTC

abundance: few
v_gene: TRBV14
j_gene: TRBJ2-5
d_gene: NA
CDR3aa: CASSQARGAQETQYF
CDR3nt: TGTGCCAGCAGCCAAGCTCGCGGGGCCCAAGAGACCCAGTACTTC

abundance: few
v_gene: TRBV7-8
j_gene: TRBJ2-3
d_gene: TRBD1
CDR3aa: CASSPLDSDRVSDTQYF
CDR3nt: TGTGCCAGCAGCCCACTAGACTCGGACAGGGTCTCAGATACGCAGTATTTT

abundance: few
v_gene: TRBV3-1
j_gene: TRBJ2-5
d_gene: TRBD2
CDR3aa: CASSQGLAGERETQYF
CDR3nt: TGTGCCAGCAGCCAAGGTCTAGCGGGGGAGAGGGAGACCCAGTACTTC

abundance: many
v_gene: TRBV7-9
j_gene: TRBJ2-1
d_gene: TRBD2
CDR3aa: CASSSTSGRRNEQFF
CDR3nt: TGTGCCAGCAGCTCTACTAGCGGGAGACGGAATGAGCAGTTCTTC

abundance: NA
v_gene: TRBV20-1
j_gene: TRBJ2-2
d_gene: TRBD2
CDR3aa: CSARDAGTSGRVTGELFF
CDR3nt: TGCAGTGCTAGAGACGCCGGGACTAGCGGGAGGGTCACCGGGGAGCTGTTTTTT

abundance: many
v_gene: TRBV24-1
j_gene: TRBJ2-1
d_gene: NA
CDR3aa: CATSDLVDEQFF
CDR3nt: TGTGCCACCAGTGATTTGGTGGATGAGCAGTTCTTC

abundance: NA
v_gene: TRBV21-1
j_gene: TRBJ2-7
d_gene: NA
CDR3aa: CASSNPPQKRENHEQYF
CDR3nt: TGTGCCAGCAGCAACCCGCCCCAGAAGCGGGAGAACCACGAGCAGTACTTC

abundance: few
v_gene: TRBV29-1
j_gene: TRBJ1-2
d_gene: NA
CDR3aa: CSVERTEVGYTF
CDR3nt: TGCAGCGTTGAACGGACAGAAGTTGGCTACACCTTC

abundance: few
v_gene: TRBV11-1
j_gene: TRBJ2-3
d_gene: TRBD1
CDR3aa: CASSPAAPGQGGTDTQYF
CDR3nt: TGTGCCAGCAGCCCAGCGGCGCCAGGACAGGGCGGGACAGATACGCAGTATTTT

abundance: few
v_gene: TRBV14
j_gene: TRBJ2-3
d_gene: NA
CDR3aa: CASSWGTSSTDTQYF
CDR3nt: TGTGCCAGCAGCTGGGGCACCTCTAGCACAGATACGCAGTATTTT

abundance: many
v_gene: TRBV4-1
j_gene: TRBJ2-3
d_gene: NA
CDR3aa: CASSQEHSRYTDTQYF
CDR3nt: TGCGCCAGCAGCCAAGAGCACTCACGCTACACAGATACGCAGTATTTT

abundance: NA
v_gene: TRBV9
j_gene: TRBJ2-1
d_gene: TRBD2
CDR3aa: CASSVVGFETSGRGNEQFF
CDR3nt: TGTGCCAGCAGCGTAGTTGGCTTTGAGACTAGCGGGAGAGGGAATGAGCAGTTCTTC

abundance: many
v_gene: TRBV12-3/TRBV12-4
j_gene: TRBJ2-7
d_gene: NA
CDR3aa: CASSFPGQPSYF
CDR3nt: TGTGCCAGCAGTTTCCCCGGACAGCCATCGTACTTC

abundance: few
v_gene: TRBV12-3/TRBV12-4
j_gene: TRBJ2-7
d_gene: NA
CDR3aa: CASNNRRIFEQYF
CDR3nt: TGTGCCAGCAATAACAGGAGAATTTTCGAGCAGTACTTC

abundance: NA
v_gene: TRBV2
j_gene: TRBJ2-1
d_gene: TRBD2
CDR3aa: CASLGLAGVREQFF
CDR3nt: TGTGCCAGCTTGGGACTAGCGGGAGTCCGGGAGCAGTTCTTC

abundance: NA
v_gene: TRBV27
j_gene: TRBJ2-1
d_gene: NA
CDR3aa: CASSLLGGLAGSSYNEQFF
CDR3nt: TGTGCCAGCAGTTTATTGGGTGGACTGGCGGGGAGCTCCTACAATGAGCAGTTCTTC

abundance: NA
v_gene: TRBV11-2
j_gene: TRBJ2-3
d_gene: NA
CDR3aa: CASSYPRGATSTDTQYF
CDR3nt: TGTGCCAGCAGCTACCCCAGGGGGGCTACTAGCACAGATACGCAGTATTTT

abundance: NA
v_gene: TRBV6-5
j_gene: TRBJ2-1
d_gene: NA
CDR3aa: CASSYSPIHNEQFF
CDR3nt: TGTGCCAGCAGTTACTCTCCCATACACAATGAGCAGTTCTTC

abundance: many
v_gene: TRBV10-3
j_gene: TRBJ2-5
d_gene: NA
CDR3aa: CAISDVYNQETQYF
CDR3nt: TGTGCCATCAGTGATGTTTACAACCAAGAGACCCAGTACTTC

abundance: NA
v_gene: TRBV3-1
j_gene: TRBJ2-7
d_gene: NA
CDR3aa: CASSQEGLGPGNASYEQYF
CDR3nt: TGTGCCAGCAGCCAAGAAGGTTTAGGTCCAGGGAACGCCTCCTACGAGCAGTACTTC

abundance: NA
v_gene: TRBV4-3
j_gene: TRBJ2-3
d_gene: NA
CDR3aa: CASSQDPGIMSTQYF
CDR3nt: TGCGCCAGCAGCCAAGATCCAGGGATAATGTCTACGCAGTATTTT

abundance: NA
v_gene: TRBV7-9
j_gene: TRBJ2-3
d_gene: TRBD1
CDR3aa: CASSLAQGAYGDTQYF
CDR3nt: TGTGCCAGCAGCTTAGCACAGGGGGCGTATGGAGATACGCAGTATTTT

abundance: few
v_gene: TRBV28
j_gene: TRBJ2-7
d_gene: NA
CDR3aa: CASSLWGNYEQYF
CDR3nt: TGTGCCAGCAGTTTATGGGGAAACTACGAGCAGTACTTC

abundance: NA
v_gene: TRBV7-9
j_gene: TRBJ2-7
d_gene: NA
CDR3aa: CASSLAKAQGPYEQYF
CDR3nt: TGTGCCAGCAGCTTAGCAAAGGCACAGGGCCCTTACGAGCAGTACTTC

abundance: many
v_gene: TRBV6-4
j_gene: TRBJ2-1
d_gene: NA
CDR3aa: CASSDRAGPNNEQFF
CDR3nt: TGTGCCAGCAGTGACCGGGCGGGACCTAACAATGAGCAGTTCTTC

abundance: few
v_gene: TRBV29-1
j_gene: TRBJ2-7
d_gene: TRBD2
CDR3aa: CSVLTSGAYEQYF
CDR3nt: TGCAGCGTCCTGACTAGCGGGGCCTACGAGCAGTACTTC

abundance: NA
v_gene: TRBV20-1
j_gene: TRBJ2-7
d_gene: NA
CDR3aa: CSARDLTGPYEQYF
CDR3nt: TGCAGTGCTAGAGATCTAACAGGGCCATACGAGCAGTACTTC

abundance: medium-sized
v_gene: TRBV27
j_gene: TRBJ2-1
d_gene: TRBD1
CDR3aa: CASSSRDSSYNEQFF
CDR3nt: TGTGCCAGCAGCAGCCGGGACAGCTCCTACAATGAGCAGTTCTTC

abundance: once
v_gene: TRBV7-9
j_gene: TRBJ2-1
d_gene: NA
CDR3aa: CASSRTEQFF
CDR3nt: TGTGCCAGCAGCAGGACAGAGCAGTTCTTC

abundance: many
v_gene: TRBV4-3
j_gene: TRBJ2-1
d_gene: NA
CDR3aa: CASSQVAGMVNEQFF
CDR3nt: TGCGCCAGCAGCCAAGTCGCCGGGATGGTTAATGAGCAGTTCTTC

abundance: NA
v_gene: TRBV20-1
j_gene: TRBJ2-7
d_gene: NA
CDR3aa: CSARGGLASYEQYF
CDR3nt: TGCAGTGCTAGAGGGGGACTCGCCTCCTACGAGCAGTACTTC

abundance: NA
v_gene: TRBV20-1
j_gene: TRBJ2-5
d_gene: TRBD1
CDR3aa: CSASADRVAGAQYF
CDR3nt: TGCAGTGCCTCGGCCGACAGGGTCGCAGGGGCCCAGTACTTC

abundance: many
v_gene: TRBV29-1
j_gene: TRBJ2-1
d_gene: NA
CDR3aa: CSVGPDYNEQFF
CDR3nt: TGCAGCGTTGGTCCGGATTACAATGAGCAGTTCTTC

abundance: many
v_gene: TRBV21-1
j_gene: TRBJ2-3
d_gene: NA
CDR3aa: CASSKGIRGRDCGTDTQYF
CDR3nt: TGTGCCAGCAGCAAAGGGATCAGGGGAAGGGACTGTGGCACAGATACGCAGTATTTT

abundance: NA
v_gene: TRBV12-3/TRBV12-4
j_gene: TRBJ1-4
d_gene: TRBD1
CDR3aa: CASSSGTGEGEKLFF
CDR3nt: TGTGCCAGCAGTTCCGGGACAGGGGAGGGTGAAAAACTGTTTTTT

abundance: few
v_gene: TRBV24-1
j_gene: TRBJ2-1
d_gene: NA
CDR3aa: CATSDRFQGYNEQFF
CDR3nt: TGTGCCACCAGTGATAGGTTTCAGGGGTACAATGAGCAGTTCTTC

abundance: many
v_gene: TRBV7-2
j_gene: TRBJ2-7
d_gene: NA
CDR3aa: CASSSDLDYEQYF
CDR3nt: TGTGCCAGCAGCTCGGACCTCGATTACGAGCAGTACTTC

abundance: many
v_gene: TRBV6-2/TRBV6-3
j_gene: TRBJ2-3
d_gene: TRBD1
CDR3aa: CASSAPGQGPDTQYF
CDR3nt: TGTGCCAGCAGTGCCCCGGGACAGGGACCAGATACGCAGTATTTT

abundance: few
v_gene: TRBV7-3
j_gene: TRBJ2-3
d_gene: TRBD2
CDR3aa: CASSRGLVEPDTQYF
CDR3nt: TGTGCCAGCAGCAGGGGACTAGTTGAACCAGATACGCAGTATTTT

abundance: NA
v_gene: TRBV7-9
j_gene: TRBJ2-1
d_gene: NA
CDR3aa: CASSPDLYSYNEQFF
CDR3nt: TGTGCCAGCAGCCCCGATCTTTACTCCTACAATGAGCAGTTCTTC

abundance: few
v_gene: TRBV27
j_gene: TRBJ2-7
d_gene: NA
CDR3aa: CASALKGSYYEQYF
CDR3nt: TGTGCCAGCGCCCTTAAGGGGTCCTACTACGAGCAGTACTTC

abundance: many
v_gene: TRBV20-1
j_gene: TRBJ2-5
d_gene: NA
CDR3aa: CSARPLETQYF
CDR3nt: TGCAGTGCTAGACCGCTAGAGACCCAGTACTTC

abundance: few
v_gene: TRBV5-6
j_gene: TRBJ2-5
d_gene: NA
CDR3aa: CASSLAVLQETQYF
CDR3nt: TGTGCCAGCAGCTTGGCGGTCTTACAAGAGACCCAGTACTTC

abundance: many
v_gene: TRBV4-1
j_gene: TRBJ1-5
d_gene: NA
CDR3aa: CASSQNWGGNQPQHF
CDR3nt: TGCGCCAGCAGCCAAAATTGGGGAGGCAATCAGCCCCAGCATTTT

abundance: few
v_gene: TRBV15
j_gene: TRBJ2-7
d_gene: NA
CDR3aa: CATSTPADSSSYEQYF
CDR3nt: TGTGCCACCAGTACCCCCGCCGACAGCAGCTCCTACGAGCAGTACTTC

abundance: NA
v_gene: TRBV2
j_gene: TRBJ1-1
d_gene: NA
CDR3aa: CASSERQVDTEAFF
CDR3nt: TGTGCCAGCAGTGAGAGACAGGTAGACACTGAAGCTTTCTTT